This is a list of T cell receptor beta chains from one sample in a study of blood T cell repertoires in COVID-19. Profiled with immunoSEQ multiplex PCR; TCRdb holds only in-frame clones, not every one. The sample includes 300,000 to 350,000 clones, nearly 90% of them seen just once. The material sequenced was PBMCs or T cells enriched from blood (not recorded which). These receptors were taken from a woman between 18 and 30 years old with acute COVID-19. Both conserved end residues are part of each CDR3. D genes are given only for firm matches. A row's size may be missing; if present it is once, few, many or a size class.

j_call d_call v_call clone_size cdr3_nt cdr3_aa
TRBJ1-1 TRBD1 TRBV14 - TGTGCCAGCAGCCAAGGGACAGGGGGAACTGAAGCTTTCTTT CASSQGTGGTEAFF
TRBJ2-2 TRBD2 TRBV27 - TGTGCCAGCAGCAGACTAGCGGAGAACACCGGGGAGCTGTTTTTT CASSRLAENTGELFF
TRBJ1-1 - TRBV7-2 - TGTGCCAGCAGCGTAACAGGGAACACTGAAGCTTTCTTT CASSVTGNTEAFF
TRBJ2-5 - TRBV2 - TGTGCCAGCAGTGAAGCCGGGTTTGGGGAGACCCAGTACTTC CASSEAGFGETQYF
TRBJ2-1 TRBD1 TRBV18 - TGTGCCAGCTCACCACCGGGACAGGGGGACAATGAGCAGTTCTTC CASSPPGQGDNEQFF
TRBJ2-1 - TRBV19 once TGTGCCAGTAGTATCCTCGGCGGAGGAAATGAGCAGTTCTTC CASSILGGGNEQFF
TRBJ2-1 TRBD2 TRBV19 once TGTGCCAGTAGCCAGACTAGCGGGAGAATGGGCAATGAGCAGTTCTTC CASSQTSGRMGNEQFF
TRBJ1-3 - TRBV30 - TGTGCCTGGAGGGCGACGGAGAGCTCTGGAAACACCATATATTTT CAWRATESSGNTIYF
TRBJ1-5 - TRBV2 - TGTGCCAGCAGTGAGGGAGGGATCGGCAATCAGCCCCAGCATTTT CASSEGGIGNQPQHF
TRBJ2-3 - TRBV3-1/TRBV3-2 - TGTGCCAGCAGCCGAGACTCTAGCACAGATACGCAGTATTTT CASSRDSSTDTQYF
TRBJ2-1 - TRBV24-1 - TGTGCCACCAGTGATTTGTCCGGGACTTCCTACAATGAGCAGTTCTTC CATSDLSGTSYNEQFF
TRBJ2-1 TRBD2 TRBV11-1 once TGTGCCAGCAGCTGGGACTACGCGGAAGTGAATGAGCAGTTCTTC CASSWDYAEVNEQFF
TRBJ2-5 TRBD1 TRBV10-2 - TGCGCCACCGGGCGGCAGGGGGCTCGGGAGACCCAGTACTTC CATGRQGARETQYF
TRBJ1-6 TRBD1 TRBV3-1/TRBV3-2 - TGTGCCAGCAGCCAAGGACAGGGTGGAATATATTCACCCCTCCACTTT CASSQGQGGIYSPLHF
TRBJ2-1 - TRBV9 - TGTGCCAGCAGCGTCGAGGGACACTACAATGAGCAGTTCTTC CASSVEGHYNEQFF
TRBJ2-7 - TRBV29-1 - TGCAGCGCCCAACGGGACAAGTCCTACGAGCAGTACTTC CSAQRDKSYEQYF
TRBJ2-7 - TRBV9 - TGTGCCAGCAGCCCACACCGGGCTAGCTGGTACGAGCAGTACTTC CASSPHRASWYEQYF
TRBJ2-1 TRBD2 TRBV2 - TGTGCCAGCAGTGTCCGGGAGGGGGGCTACAATGAGCAGTTCTTC CASSVREGGYNEQFF
TRBJ2-1 - TRBV5-1 - TGCGCCAGCAGCCCCGGAGGGATTGGACCCTACAATGAGCAGTTCTTC CASSPGGIGPYNEQFF
TRBJ2-7 TRBD1 TRBV28 - TGTGCCAGCAGTTTGGGACAGGCGGACTACGAGCAGTACTTC CASSLGQADYEQYF
TRBJ2-1 - TRBV30 - TGTGCCTGGAGGGTACTTTCCGGGAGCGGTGGGAATGAGCAGTTCTTC CAWRVLSGSGGNEQFF
TRBJ1-5 TRBD1 TRBV19 - TGTGCCAGTAGGGGACAGGGAAGCACCTTCACGCCCCAGCATTTT CASRGQGSTFTPQHF
TRBJ1-1 TRBD1 TRBV5-1 - TGCGCCAGCCGTCAACAGGGGGTGAACACTGAAGCTTTCTTT CASRQQGVNTEAFF
TRBJ2-1 TRBD1 TRBV11-2 - TGTGCCAGCAGGCCAGGAACGGGACAGAGGCCCAATGAGCAGTTCTTC CASRPGTGQRPNEQFF
TRBJ1-3 - TRBV19 once TGTGCCAGTAGTGCAAATTCGGCTGGAAACACCATATATTTT CASSANSAGNTIYF
TRBJ1-3 TRBD1 TRBV5-6 - TGTGCCAGCAGCTCCCGAGGACAGGCCTCTGGAAACACCATATATTTT CASSSRGQASGNTIYF
TRBJ1-2 TRBD1 TRBV7-9 - TGTGCCAGCAGCCCGAGCCGGGACAGGGAGTTTTTCGATGGCTACACCTTC CASSPSRDREFFDGYTF
TRBJ2-5 - TRBV19 - TGTGCCAGTAGTACCGGCACGGCGGTACAAGAGACCCAGTACTTC CASSTGTAVQETQYF
TRBJ2-1 TRBD2 TRBV4-1 - TGCGCCAGCCGGCAAAGTAGACTAGCGGAGAAGGGAGGGGTATACAATGAGCAGTTCTTC CASRQSRLAEKGGVYNEQFF
TRBJ1-1 TRBD1 TRBV27 - TGTGCCAGCAGTTTAACGGGGGGGGACAGGGTAGGAATGGCCACTGAAGCTTTCTTT CASSLTGGDRVGMATEAFF